One and the same sample provided the 27 T cell receptor beta chains below, sequenced in a study of patients and donors after allogeneic stem cell transplantation. From the RT-PCR reads, TCRdb called clonotypes with MiXCR, one entry per CDR3 protein. The sample contains 700 to 850 distinct CDR3 sequences, around 1.4% of which appear only once. Sequencing used blood, either unsorted or a sorted T cell fraction (not recorded which). These receptors all come from a human donor who was either an allogeneic HSCT recipient or a stem cell or donor lymphocyte infusion donor (not recorded which). It is not recorded whose cells these are; they may come from a transplant donor.

By share of the sample, this clonotype is large. The chain has TRBV7-2 and TRBJ2-7, with D unclear. CDR3 size: 14 residues. Germline assignment: CDR1 SGHTA and CDR2 FQGNSA. The V end lost 4 bases, the J end lost 3 bases, and 13 bases lay between the germline ends. This CDR3 is CASSSNGLVYEQYF. In nucleotides, the CDR3 is TGTGCCAGCAGCTCAAACGGGTTGGTCTACGAGCAGTACTTC.

This clonotype is labeled as large (0.1 to 1%). The V call is TRBV13, the J call TRBJ2-1; possible D gene TRBD2, 6 bases. The CDR3 is made up of 13 amino acids. V dropped 4 bases and J dropped 7 bases, with 11 bases sitting between them. CDR1 and CDR2 (germline): PRHDT, FYEKMQ (reference sequence). CDR3 residues: CASSSRLGNEQFF. DNA for the CDR3: TGTGCCAGCAGCTCCCGACTAGGAAATGAGCAGTTCTTC.

In its sample, this clonotype is medium-sized. The V call is TRBV2, the J call TRBJ2-3, with 8 bases aligning to TRBD2. J gave up 4 bases and V 6 bases, and 15 bases lay outside the gene matches. The germline CDR1 and CDR2 sequences are SNHLY and FYNNEI. The CDR3 is 17 amino acids. In DNA, the CDR3 is TGTGCCAGCAGCTCGCCTTCAGCGGGAGTTTCACCAGATACGCAGTATTTT. Residues: CASSSPSAGVSPDTQYF. Complete variable domain (other parts from reference TRBV2 and TRBJ2-3): EPEVTQTPSHQVTQMGQEVILRCVPISNHLYFYWYRQILGQKVEFLVSFYNNEISEKSEIFDDQFSVERPDGSNFTLKIRSTKLEDSAMYFCASSSPSAGVSPDTQYFGPGTRLTVL.

By share, this clonotype ranks as large. The rearrangement joins TRBV11-2 to TRBJ2-5; no firm D call. CDR3 size: 14 residues. V was shortened by 0 bases and J by 3 bases, with 8 bases between the two germline ends. Germline V gene lookup returns CDR1 SGHAT and CDR2 FQNNGV. The CDR3 region is CASSLEVGEETQYF. The CDR3 DNA is TGTGCCAGCAGCTTAGAAGTCGGCGAAGAGACCCAGTACTTC.

By proportion, this clonotype is large. This chain uses TRBV29-1 with TRBJ2-2; D possibly uses TRBD1 or TRBD2 (6 bases each). The length of the CDR3 is 13 residues. Germline loops: CDR1 SQVTM, CDR2 ANQGSEA. In DNA form, the CDR3 reads TGCACCGCGGCTAGGGGGGACACCGGGGAGCTGTTTTTT. It is translated as CTAARGDTGELFF.

This clonotype rates as medium-sized. This rearrangement joins TRBV29-1 to TRBJ2-7; 9 positions agree with TRBD1. The CDR3 sequence is 15 residues long. Germline trimming cut 2 bases from V and 3 bases from J; bases unmatched to any gene: 8. Germline V gene data show CDR1 as SQVTM and CDR2 as ANQGSEA. The CDR3 bases are TGCAGCGTTGAAACTCGGGGGACAGGGCTCTACGAGCAGTACTTC. The encoded protein is CSVETRGTGLYEQYF.

This clonotype ranks as medium-sized (0.01 to 0.1%). The rearrangement joins TRBV7-2 to TRBJ2-5; D may be TRBD1 (5 bases). This CDR3 has 16 residues. With 5 bases removed from V and 4 bases from J, the gap between germline ends came to 20 bases. Germline V gives CDR1 SGHTA, CDR2 FQGNSA. The chain's CDR3 is CASSQQVVRGRETQYF. The CDR3, as DNA: TGTGCCAGCAGCCAACAGGTCGTTAGGGGCCGAGAGACCCAGTACTTC. The full variable domain, rest sourced from reference TRBV7-2 and TRBJ2-5, is GAGVSQSPSNKVTEKGKDVELRCDPISGHTALYWYRQSLGQGLEFLIYFQGNSAPDKSGLPSDRFSAERTGGSVSTLTIQRTQQEDSAVYLCASSQQVVRGRETQYFGPGTRLLVL.

This clonotype is classed as medium-sized. The genes are TRBV6-6 and TRBJ2-5, with D maybe TRBD1 (6 bases). CDR1 is MNHNY and CDR2 is SVGAGI in the germline V gene (reference sequence). With 5 bases removed from V and 4 bases from J, the gap between germline ends came to 17 bases. This CDR3 region has 15 residues. This CDR3 is CASSRNTQGLETQYF. DNA for the CDR3: TGTGCCAGCAGTCGGAATACCCAGGGGCTAGAGACCCAGTACTTC.

This clonotype is labeled medium-sized (0.01 to 0.1%). The gene calls are TRBV29-1 and TRBJ2-7; TRBD2 agrees at 7 bases. Germline CDR1 SQVTM, CDR2 ANQGSEA. Losses at the gene ends were 4 bases for V and 6 bases for J; bases not matched to a gene: 6. This CDR3 region has 12 residues. The CDR3 protein is CSVAGGTIEQYF. The CDR3, as DNA: TGCAGCGTTGCCGGGGGGACGATCGAGCAGTACTTC.

This clonotype is large by share. The V and J genes are TRBV11-2 and TRBJ2-7; 7 bases align to TRBD1. V lost 5 bases and J lost 0; bases outside the gene matches: 10. The CDR3 consists of 16 residues. Germline values: CDR1 SGHAT, CDR2 FQNNGV. The CDR3 DNA reads TGTGCCAGCAGCGGAGCTCGGGACAGCTCCTCCTACGAGCAGTACTTC. It is translated as CASSGARDSSSYEQYF. The variable domain in full, completed from reference TRBV11-2 and TRBJ2-7, reads EAGVAQSPRYKIIEKRQSVAFWCNPISGHATLYWYQQILGQGPKLLIQFQNNGVVDDSQLPKDRFSAERLKGVDSTLKIQPAKLEDSAVYLCASSGARDSSSYEQYFGPGTRLTVT.

In its sample, this clonotype is large. CDR3 sequence: CASSSLPGVGQPQHF. The CDR3 nucleotides are TGTGCCAGCAGTTCGTTGCCGGGGGTAGGGCAGCCCCAGCATTTT. The chain combines TRBV28 with TRBJ1-5; D perhaps matches TRBD1 (5 bases). Trimming took 4 bases from V and 7 from J, leaving 17 bases between them. The CDR3 loop spans 15 amino acids. CDR1 and CDR2 (germline): MDHEN, SYDVKM.

By share, this clonotype ranks as large. The chain couples TRBV5-4 to TRBJ2-5; 9 bases map to TRBD2. Germline V lookup: CDR1 SGHNT, CDR2 YYREEE (reference sequence). J gave up 5 bases and V 2 bases, and 7 bases lay outside the gene matches. CDR3 length: 15 amino acids. CDR3 DNA sequence: TGTGCCAGCAGCTTTAGCGGGAGCCCACAGGAGACCCAGTACTTC. Encoded protein: CASSFSGSPQETQYF.

This clonotype rates as large. This chain uses TRBV19 with TRBJ2-7; TRBD1 or TRBD2 may be the D gene (5 bases each). V was trimmed by 6 bases and J by 6 bases, leaving 12 bases between them. The CDR3 runs to 12 residues. CDR1 is LNHDA and CDR2 is SQIVND in the germline V gene (reference sequence). The CDR3 protein is CASSFSRGEQYF. Here the CDR3 DNA reads TGTGCCAGTAGCTTCTCGAGGGGCGAGCAGTACTTC.

This clonotype ranks as large. The rearrangement links TRBV7-2 to TRBJ2-7; 7 nucleotides line up with TRBD2. The J segment lost 4 bases and the V segment lost 4 bases, leaving 10 bases of the junction unmatched. The germline gives CDR1 SGHTA, CDR2 FQGNSA. The CDR3 has 15 residues. The CDR3 reads CASSSLRLAPYEQYF. The CDR3 coding sequence is TGTGCCAGCAGCTCACTGAGACTAGCCCCATACGAGCAGTACTTC.

This clonotype is classed as large (0.1 to 1%). The chain is built from TRBV5-1 and TRBJ2-1; D unresolved. Germline CDR1 SGHRS, CDR2 YFSETQ. Trimming pared 2 bases from V and 6 bases from J, leaving 6 bases between. The CDR3 extends over 12 amino acids. This CDR3 is CASSFDANEQFF. The CDR3 DNA is TGCGCCAGCAGCTTTGACGCCAATGAGCAGTTCTTC.

By share of the sample, this clonotype is large. This chain links TRBV13 with TRBJ2-1, with 8 bases that match TRBD2. The CDR3 is 14 residues long. With 5 bases clipped from V and 6 bases from J, the junction kept 6 bases outside the gene matches. The germline V gene encodes CDR1 PRHDT and CDR2 FYEKMQ (reference sequence). CDR3 sequence (DNA): TGTGCCAGCAGCGAGCGGGAGTTCATCAATGAGCAGTTCTTC. This encodes CASSEREFINEQFF.

Judged by abundance, this clonotype is medium-sized. The chain carries TRBV27 and TRBJ2-5, with a tentative D call TRBD2 (5 bases). V lost 4 bases and J 5 bases, leaving 14 bases between the germline ends. Germline CDR1 and CDR2: MNHEY and SMNVEV (reference sequence). This CDR3 is built from 14 residues. CDR3: CASSSGNVGETQYF. CDR3 DNA: TGTGCCAGCAGTTCCGGGAACGTGGGCGAGACCCAGTACTTC.

By sample fraction, this clonotype is large. At one end the junction does not follow the germline gene, possibly because of a read error. The chain carries TRBV29-1 and TRBJ2-1; weak D call: TRBD1 (5 bases). Germline CDR1 SQVTM, CDR2 ANQGSEA. This CDR3 has 14 residues. CDR3 DNA: TGCAGCGTGGAAGGGGCGGTCGGCTACAATGAGCAGTTCTTC. Encoded protein: CSVEGAVGYNEQFF.

This clonotype is large by share. The chain combines TRBV20-1 with TRBJ1-1; TRBD1 might be the D (5 bases). This CDR3 region has 15 residues. Germline CDR1 DFQATT, CDR2 SNEGSKA (reference sequence). Trimming cost V 6 bases and J 0 bases, with 17 bases left between them. CDR3 in DNA: TGCAGTGCGCTACCTGGGGGACGGATGAACACTGAAGCTTTCTTT. It is translated as CSALPGGRMNTEAFF.

This clonotype was seen only a few times. The chain couples TRBV2 to TRBJ2-1, with TRBD1 identical over 8 bases. Germline V lookup: CDR1 SNHLY, CDR2 FYNNEI. With 6 bases clipped from V and 4 bases from J, the junction kept 8 bases outside the gene matches. This CDR3 has 15 residues. The CDR3 loop is CASRESGGAYNEQFF. The CDR3 DNA reads as TGTGCCAGCAGGGAATCAGGGGGCGCGTACAATGAGCAGTTCTTC. Drawing the rest from reference TRBV2 and TRBJ2-1, the complete variable domain is EPEVTQTPSHQVTQMGQEVILRCVPISNHLYFYWYRQILGQKVEFLVSFYNNEISEKSEIFDDQFSVERPDGSNFTLKIRSTKLEDSAMYFCASRESGGAYNEQFFGPGTRLTVL.

By frequency in the sample, this clonotype is medium-sized. The chain is built from TRBV3-1 and TRBJ2-1, with D hard to call. V lost 0 bases and J lost 8, with 11 bases in between. The CDR3 sequence is 14 residues long. The germline V gene encodes CDR1 LGHDT and CDR2 YNNKEL (reference sequence). The CDR3 DNA follows: TGTGCCAGCAGCCAAGAATGGAGATCGGATGAGCAGTTCTTC. It translates to CASSQEWRSDEQFF.

Within the sample, this clonotype is medium-sized. This rearrangement joins TRBV7-2 to TRBJ2-3; D remains ambiguous. Trimming stripped 1 base from V and 4 bases from J, with 3 bases between. This CDR3 contains 12 residues. Germline loops: CDR1 SGHTA, CDR2 FQGNSA. DNA of the CDR3: TGTGCCAGCAGCTTAGAGTCAGATACGCAGTATTTT. Its translation is CASSLESDTQYF. The full variable domain, in which reference TRBV7-2 and TRBJ2-3 provide the parts outside the CDR3, is GAGVSQSPSNKVTEKGKDVELRCDPISGHTALYWYRQSLGQGLEFLIYFQGNSAPDKSGLPSDRFSAERTGGSVSTLTIQRTQQEDSAVYLCASSLESDTQYFGPGTRLTVL.

This clonotype is labeled medium-sized (0.01 to 0.1%). V is TRBV4-3 and J is TRBJ2-6, with a tentative D call TRBD2 (6 bases). Germline V gene data show CDR1 as LGHNA and CDR2 as YSLEER. Trimming took off 1 base at V and 0 bases at J, with 13 bases between the two ends. This CDR3 comprises 18 residues. The CDR3 DNA reads TGCGCCAGCAGCCAAGCGGCGGCCGGGGGCTCTGGGGCCAACGTCCTGACTTTC. Its translation is CASSQAAAGGSGANVLTF.

This clonotype is labeled as large. The chain employs TRBV5-6 and TRBJ2-5, with a tentative D call TRBD2 (6 bases). Per germline, CDR1 SGHDT and CDR2 YYEEEE. V lost 3 bases and J 2 bases, leaving 14 bases between the germline ends. This CDR3 region has 15 residues. The CDR3 coding sequence is TGTGCCAGCAGCTGGACTACGACAACGCAAGAGACCCAGTACTTC. This gives the protein CASSWTTTTQETQYF.

This clonotype is termed large. The chain combines TRBV12-3 or TRBV12-4 with TRBJ2-7; 12 nucleotides line up with TRBD2. The ends lost 1 base at V and 5 bases at J; junction bases unmatched: 6. The CDR3 is 16 residues long. CDR3 in amino acids: CASSLGLAGGPDEQYF. CDR3 coding DNA: TGTGCCAGCAGTTTAGGGCTAGCGGGAGGGCCCGACGAGCAGTACTTC.

Relative to its sample, this clonotype is medium-sized. The CDR3 bases are TGTGCCAGCAGCTTGCGAACTAGCGGGAGAACCCACTCCTACGAGCAGTACTTC. This codes for CASSLRTSGRTHSYEQYF. The chain links TRBV13 to TRBJ2-7; 11 bases fit TRBD2. V gave up 3 bases and J gave up 0 bases; unmatched junction bases: 10. This CDR3 has 18 amino acids. The germline V gene has CDR1 PRHDT and CDR2 FYEKMQ (reference sequence).

In this sample, this clonotype is large. The chain couples TRBV7-6 to TRBJ2-3; tentatively, D is TRBD1 or TRBD2 (5 bases each). The CDR3 runs to 15 residues. The germline CDR1 and CDR2 sequences are SGHVS and FNYEAQ. V was pared by 5 bases and J by 2 bases, with 14 bases between. The CDR3 bases are TGTGCCAGCAGCCTGGGTTACGGGACCACAGATACGCAGTATTTT. This codes for CASSLGYGTTDTQYF.